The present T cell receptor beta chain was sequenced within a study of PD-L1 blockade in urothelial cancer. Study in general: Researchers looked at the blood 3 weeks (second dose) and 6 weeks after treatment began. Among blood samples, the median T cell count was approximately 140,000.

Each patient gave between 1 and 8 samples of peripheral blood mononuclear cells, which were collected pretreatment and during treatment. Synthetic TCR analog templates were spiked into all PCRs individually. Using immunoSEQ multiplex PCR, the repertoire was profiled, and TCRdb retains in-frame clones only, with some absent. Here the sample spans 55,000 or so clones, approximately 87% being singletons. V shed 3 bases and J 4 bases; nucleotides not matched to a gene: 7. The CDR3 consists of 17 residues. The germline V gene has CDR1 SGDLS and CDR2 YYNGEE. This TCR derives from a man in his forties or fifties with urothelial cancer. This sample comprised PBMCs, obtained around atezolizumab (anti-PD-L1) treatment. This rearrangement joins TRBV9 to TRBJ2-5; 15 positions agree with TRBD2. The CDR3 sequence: CASSERGGLAGGETQYF. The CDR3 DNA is TGTGCCAGCAGCGAGAGGGGGGGACTAGCGGGAGGAGAGACCCAGTACTTC. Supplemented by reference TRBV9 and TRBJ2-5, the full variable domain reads DSGVTQTPKHLITATGQRVTLRCSPRSGDLSVYWYQQSLDQGLQFLIQYYNGEERAKGNILERFSAQQFPDLHSELNLSSLELGDSALYFCASSERGGLAGGETQYFGPGTRLLVL.